The clone carrying this TCR beta chain was recorded many times. The record originates from a study of Graves' ophthalmopathy and Graves' hyperthyroidism. The CDR3 runs 11 residues. Germline CDR1 and CDR2: SEHNR and FQNEAQ (reference sequence). V was trimmed by 5 bases and J by 6 bases, leaving 5 bases between them. Beta-chain TCR CDR3 regions were amplified from RNA transcripts. After a first-round RT-PCR with HTBI primers, a second-round multiplex PCR was run. TCRdb ran MiXCR on the multiplex PCR reads and lists one entry per CDR3 protein. This sample has some 1.1 million distinct CDR3 sequences; about 38% occur once, and the top ten carry roughly 11%.

The source is an adult man with Graves' hyperthyroidism. This chain connects TRBV7-9 to TRBJ1-3, with unresolved D. Material for sequencing was peripheral blood or thyroid tissue (not recorded which). The CDR3 here is CASSPPNTIYF. The CDR3 DNA is TGTGCCAGCAGCCCCCCAAACACCATATATTTT.